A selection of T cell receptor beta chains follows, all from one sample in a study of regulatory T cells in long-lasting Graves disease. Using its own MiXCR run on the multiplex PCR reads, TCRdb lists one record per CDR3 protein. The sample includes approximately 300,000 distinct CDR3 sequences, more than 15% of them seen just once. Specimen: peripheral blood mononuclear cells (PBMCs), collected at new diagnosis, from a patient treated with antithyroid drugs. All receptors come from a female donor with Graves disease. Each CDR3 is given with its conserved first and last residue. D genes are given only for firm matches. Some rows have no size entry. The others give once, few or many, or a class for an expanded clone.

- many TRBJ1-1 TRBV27 CASSAPGHLSPFF TGTGCCAGCAGTGCACCGGGACATCTTTCGCCTTTCTTT
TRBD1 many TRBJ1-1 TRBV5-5 CASSHVPGQGVGTEAFF TGTGCCAGCAGCCACGTCCCGGGACAGGGGGTGGGGACTGAAGCTTTCTTT
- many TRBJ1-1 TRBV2 CASSVTIQNTEAFF TGTGCCAGCAGTGTAACCATACAGAACACTGAAGCTTTCTTT
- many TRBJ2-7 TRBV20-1 CSARGTVGYEQYF TGCAGTGCTAGAGGGACAGTCGGCTACGAGCAGTACTTC
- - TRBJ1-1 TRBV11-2 CASSLRPVENTEAFF TGTGCCAGCAGCTTAAGGCCGGTAGAGAACACTGAAGCTTTCTTT
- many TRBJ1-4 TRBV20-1 CSARDLGDSEKLFF TGCAGTGCTAGAGATCTCGGAGACAGTGAAAAACTGTTTTTT
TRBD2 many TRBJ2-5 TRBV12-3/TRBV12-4 CASSYRRRGLAGEGLQETQYF TGTGCCAGCAGTTACCGCCGCCGGGGACTAGCGGGAGAGGGGTTGCAAGAGACCCAGTACTTC
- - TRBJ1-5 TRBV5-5 CASSSEYSNQPQHF TGTGCCAGCAGCTCCGAGTATAGCAATCAGCCCCAGCATTTT
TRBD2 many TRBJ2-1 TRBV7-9 CASSPLGAGTREVHEQFF TGTGCCAGCAGCCCCCTCGGGGCCGGGACTAGAGAGGTCCATGAGCAGTTCTTC
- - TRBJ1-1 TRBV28 CASSLGGLAEAFF TGTGCCAGCAGTCTAGGGGGGCTCGCTGAAGCTTTCTTT